This is a list of T cell receptor beta chains from one sample in a study of blood T cell repertoires in COVID-19. Clones were sequenced by immunoSEQ multiplex PCR, and TCRdb holds only the in-frame ones, with some missing. The sample shows some 300,000 clones, approximately 90% of them seen only once. What was sequenced was peripheral blood. Receptors originate from a woman aged 25 to 45 who had recovered from COVID-19. Each CDR3 is given with its conserved first and last residue. A D gene is named only where the DNA matches it firmly. Size values are once, few and many counts, or a class for expanded clones, and some rows have none.

TRBV23-1,.,.,TRBJ1-1,TGCGCCAGCAGTCAACTGAATAGAGGGGGGGCGAATCGAAATGGGAACACTGAAGCTTTCTTT,CASSQLNRGGANRNGNTEAFF
TRBV5-1,.,.,TRBJ2-5,TGCGCCAGCAGCCCGACAGGTCCGGAGACCCAGTACTTC,CASSPTGPETQYF
TRBV3-1/TRBV3-2,TRBD1,.,TRBJ1-2,TGTGCCAGCAGCCAGGGACAGGGCTATGGCTACACCTTC,CASSQGQGYGYTF
TRBV5-4,TRBD1,.,TRBJ1-2,TGTGCCAGCACCTTGGGAATATCGACAGGGGTGGACTATGGCTACACCTTC,CASTLGISTGVDYGYTF
TRBV19,TRBD1,.,TRBJ1-2,TGTGCCAGTAGTATCGGGACAGGGGGCCGCTACACCTTC,CASSIGTGGRYTF
TRBV2,.,.,TRBJ2-3,TGTGCCAGCAGTGTGGGGCTAAGCACAACAGATACGCAGTATTTT,CASSVGLSTTDTQYF
TRBV18,TRBD1,.,TRBJ2-6,TGTGCCAGCTCCCATAGACAGGGGGCGACTGGGGCCAACGTCCTGACTTTC,CASSHRQGATGANVLTF
TRBV28,TRBD1,.,TRBJ1-1,TGTGCCAGCAGTTTATCTTACGGGACAGCTATTTCGACTGAAGCTTTCTTT,CASSLSYGTAISTEAFF
TRBV29-1,.,.,TRBJ2-1,TGCAGCGTTGAGTGGGCACACGAGAGAGATGAGCAGTTCTTC,CSVEWAHERDEQFF
TRBV5-4,.,.,TRBJ2-3,TGTGCCAGCAGACGGAGCGGCTACACAGATACGCAGTATTTT,CASRRSGYTDTQYF
TRBV2,.,.,TRBJ1-3,TGTGCCAGCAGTTTCAGAGGCTCTGGAAACACCATATATTTT,CASSFRGSGNTIYF
TRBV9,.,.,TRBJ1-6,TGTGCCAGCAGCGTAGGGATGGGTAGCAATTCACCCCTCCACTTT,CASSVGMGSNSPLHF
TRBV2,.,.,TRBJ1-6,TGTGCCAGCAGTGATCTGTTTTCACCCCTCCACTTT,CASSDLFSPLHF
TRBV5-4,TRBD1,.,TRBJ2-2,TGTGCCAGCAGCTTAGAGGGACAGGGGCCCGGGGAGCTGTTTTTT,CASSLEGQGPGELFF
TRBV7-3,TRBD1,once,TRBJ2-6,TGTGCCAGCAGCTACGGGACAGCTGGGGCCAACGTCCTGACTTTC,CASSYGTAGANVLTF
TRBV9,.,.,TRBJ1-1,TGTGCCAGCAGCGTAAATGCGGAGTACACTGAAGCTTTCTTT,CASSVNAEYTEAFF
TRBV5-1,TRBD1,.,TRBJ1-1,TGCGCCAGCCAGGGACAGTCGAACACTGAAGCTTTCTTT,CASQGQSNTEAFF
TRBV7-3,.,.,TRBJ1-3,TGTGCCAGCAGCCTAACCGGAGACACCATATATTTT,CASSLTGDTIYF
TRBV7-9,.,.,TRBJ1-2,TGTGCCAGCAGCAGAGCGCGGGGGAACTATGGCTACACCTTC,CASSRARGNYGYTF
TRBV6-5,TRBD1,.,TRBJ2-7,TGTGCCAGCAGTTACGGGCCAGGGGGAGAGCAGTACTTC,CASSYGPGGEQYF
TRBV19,.,once,TRBJ2-2,TGTGCCAGTAGGTCTTTGGGGGCCAACACCGGGGAGCTGTTTTTT,CASRSLGANTGELFF
TRBV24-1,TRBD1,.,TRBJ2-1,TGTGCCACCAGTGATTCACAGGGGGCTTCTTTCTATGAGCAGTTCTTC,CATSDSQGASFYEQFF
TRBV2,.,once,TRBJ1-5,TGTGCCAGCAGTGAAGGGGCAGGCGGCAATCAGCCCCAGCATTTT,CASSEGAGGNQPQHF
TRBV7-9,TRBD1,.,TRBJ1-2,TGTGCCAGCAGCTTACAAGGGACAGAAGAGGGCTACACCTTC,CASSLQGTEEGYTF
TRBV5-1,TRBD2,.,TRBJ2-2,TGCGCCAGCAGCTTGGGGGGACTAAAAACCGGGGAGCTGTTTTTT,CASSLGGLKTGELFF
TRBV18,.,.,TRBJ2-2,TGTGCCAGCTCAAAGGAGGGGTCCAGCACCGGGGAGCTGTTTTTT,CASSKEGSSTGELFF
TRBV5-1,.,.,TRBJ1-1,TGCGCCAGCAGCTCTTTACTACAGGGAAGGCCTGAAGCTTTCTTT,CASSSLLQGRPEAFF
TRBV19,TRBD1,few,TRBJ1-5,TGTGCCAGTAGTACCGGACAGGGGGCAAGTCAGCCCCAGCATTTT,CASSTGQGASQPQHF
TRBV5-8,.,.,TRBJ1-3,TGTGCCAGCACGACTAGGTTCACTGGAAACACCATATATTTT,CASTTRFTGNTIYF
TRBV6-5,.,.,TRBJ1-2,TGTGCCAGCAGTTACCCCCTCTCGACAGTCGACTATGGCTACACCTTC,CASSYPLSTVDYGYTF
TRBV6-5,.,once,TRBJ1-2,TGTGCCAGCAGTTACTCCAGGAGGGATGGCTACACCTTC,CASSYSRRDGYTF
TRBV7-2,.,once,TRBJ1-4,TGTGCCAGCAGCTTAATGGGAGGGGATGAAAAACTGTTTTTT,CASSLMGGDEKLFF
TRBV7-6,.,.,TRBJ2-5,TGTGCCAGCAGTCGAAGCCGGGATCGGGACCAGTACTTC,CASSRSRDRDQYF